The entry that follows covers one T cell receptor beta chain sequence. As yet, its antigen is unknown. TCRdb re-derived calls from the 5' RACE reads in MiXCR, one entry per CDR3 protein. The data show about 690,000 distinct CDR3 sequences, roughly 6.2% seen once. This record comes from a study of identical twins. General study points: Fewer insertions were carried by abundant cord blood beta clonotypes, but none was seen in memory repertoires.

Germline lookup yields CDR1 SGHRS and CDR2 YFSETQ. The CDR3 length is 14 residues. V was pared by 0 bases and J by 7 bases, with 14 bases between. The receptor was derived from a man between 18 and 35 years old in good health. V usage is TRBV5-1 and J usage is TRBJ2-7; D ambiguous. The sequencing sample was made of naive T cells sorted from blood. The DNA for the CDR3 is TGCGCCAGCAGCTTGGTTCCCCTCTCTCGGGAGCAGTACGTC. The encoded protein is CASSLVPLSREQYV.